This TCR beta chain originates from a study of blood T cell repertoires in COVID-19. Study information: From T cells, B-cell-depleted T cells, or PBMCs came the material, which was cDNA or gDNA.

CDR3 length equals 16 residues. Germline V gene data show CDR1 as MNHNS and CDR2 as SASEGT. V trimming: 2 bases; J trimming: 0 bases; junction bases outside the gene matches: 3. Profiling relied on immunoSEQ multiplex PCR, and the TCRdb table lists in-frame clones only, not all of them. The sample carries roughly 700,000 clones, 85% to 90% recorded once. This receptor was taken from a young woman with acute or convalescent COVID-19. The genes are TRBV6-1 and TRBJ1-5, with 8 bases identical to TRBD1. The sequenced material came from peripheral blood. The CDR3 DNA is TGTGCCAGCAGTGAACTGGACAGGGTTAGCAATCAGCCCCAGCATTTT. It codes for CASSELDRVSNQPQHF.